The clone carrying this TCR beta chain showed up just a few times. Its cognate antigen is unknown. With 3 bases clipped from V and 5 bases from J, the junction kept 12 bases outside the gene matches. Looked up from germline, CDR1 is SNHLY and CDR2 is FYNNEI. CDR3 length: 16 residues. This sample is part of a study of PD-1 blockade in classical Hodgkin lymphoma. Study-wide results and limits: Factors driving the repertoire differences, possibly disease activity or prior therapy, remain undefined. It was reported that newly diagnosed patients had less baseline TCR diversity than healthy donors. Those starting nivolumab under 1 year post-ASCT were excluded.

Every patient was affected by relapse after autologous stem cell transplantation, while exposure to brentuximab vedotin was not uniform. Clones were sequenced by immunoSEQ multiplex PCR, and TCRdb holds only the in-frame ones, with some missing. The repertoire has under 20,000 clones, roughly 63% of them found once; the top ten carry around 8.3%. The sequence came from a human donor with classical Hodgkin lymphoma. The rearrangement joins TRBV2 to TRBJ1-2; 7 nucleotides align to TRBD1. The sequenced sample was peripheral blood mononuclear cells (PBMCs), obtained before the second cycle of nivolumab. CDR3 protein: CASSDAGQSVKYGYTF. The CDR3 coding sequence is TGTGCCAGCAGTGATGCGGGACAGTCAGTGAAGTATGGCTACACCTTC.